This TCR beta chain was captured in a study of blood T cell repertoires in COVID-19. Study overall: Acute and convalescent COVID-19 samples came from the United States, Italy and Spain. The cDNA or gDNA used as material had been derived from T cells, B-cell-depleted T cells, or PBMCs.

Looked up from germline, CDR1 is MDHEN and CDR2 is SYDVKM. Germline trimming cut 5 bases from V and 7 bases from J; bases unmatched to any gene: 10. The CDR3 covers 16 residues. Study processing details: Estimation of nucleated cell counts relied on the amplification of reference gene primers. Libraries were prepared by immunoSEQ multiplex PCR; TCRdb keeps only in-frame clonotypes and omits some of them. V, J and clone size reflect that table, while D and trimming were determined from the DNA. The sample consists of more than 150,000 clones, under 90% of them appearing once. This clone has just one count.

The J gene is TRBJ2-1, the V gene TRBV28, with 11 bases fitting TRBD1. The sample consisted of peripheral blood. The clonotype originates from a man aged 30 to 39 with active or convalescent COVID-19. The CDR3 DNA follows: TGTGCCAGCAGTCCGGAGGACAGGGGGCGTAGGAATGAGCAGTTCTTC. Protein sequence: CASSPEDRGRRNEQFF.